Each of the 25 T cell receptor beta chains below was sequenced from the same sample in a study of cytomegalovirus exposure and HLA in healthy donors. The PCR was carried out with 60 Vbeta primers and 13 Jbeta primers. Data came from immunoSEQ multiplex PCR; TCRdb stores just in-frame clones and leaves some out. In the table there are 150,000 to 200,000 clones, approximately 80% of which are singletons. Sequenced: PBMCs. Source of these receptors: a woman in her forties in good health and CMV-seropositive.

The chain uses TRBV19 and TRBJ2-3; 15 bases are a match to TRBD2. The CDR3 sequence is 17 residues long. The trim removed 8 bases at V and 0 bases at J, leaving 6 bases unmatched. The V gene's germline CDR1 is LNHDA and CDR2 SQIVND (reference sequence). Here the CDR3 DNA reads TGTGCCAGTCGGACTAGCGGGGGGGAATCTAGCACAGATACGCAGTATTTT. This gives the protein CASRTSGGESSTDTQYF.

V usage is TRBV7-2 and J usage is TRBJ2-2; 10 bases are a match to TRBD2. Trimming at V came to 1 base and at J to 2 bases, leaving 4 bases not matched to a gene. CDR3 length equals 17 residues. Germline values: CDR1 SGHTA, CDR2 FQGNSA. As DNA, the CDR3 is TGTGCCAGCAGCTTAGGGGGGACTAGCGCTAACACCGGGGAGCTGTTTTTT. Encoded protein: CASSLGGTSANTGELFF.

The J gene is TRBJ1-5, the V gene TRBV27; 11 positions match TRBD1. Germline CDR1 MNHEY, CDR2 SMNVEV (reference sequence). V trimming: 1 base; J trimming: 4 bases; junction bases outside the gene matches: 6. The CDR3 sequence is 17 residues long. The CDR3 spells CASSLWGTGGDNQPQHF. The CDR3, as DNA: TGTGCCAGCAGTTTATGGGGGACAGGGGGTGATAATCAGCCCCAGCATTTT.

This clone was observed a few times. V and J are TRBV19 and TRBJ1-4; 8 bases agree with TRBD1. The J segment lost 4 bases and the V segment lost 4 bases, leaving 5 bases of the junction unmatched. Germline-derived CDR1 and CDR2 are LNHDA and SQIVND (reference sequence). The CDR3 has 15 residues. Here the CDR3 reads CASSTRTGINEKLFF. The CDR3 DNA reads TGTGCCAGTAGTACCCGGACAGGGATTAATGAAAAACTGTTTTTT.

This clone has a handful of counts. CDR3 coding DNA: TGTGCCAGCAGCCAAGATAGAGGGCAGGGGACCGAGCAGTACTTC. Translation: CASSQDRGQGTEQYF. The chain links TRBV4-2 to TRBJ2-7, with D possibly matching TRBD1 (6 bases). Deletions cut 0 bases from V and 6 bases from J, with 15 bases between. This CDR3 contains 15 residues. Germline V gene sequence: CDR1 LGHNA, CDR2 YNFKEQ.

This clone was seen once. The V call is TRBV11-3, the J call TRBJ2-5; no definite D call. The CDR3 loop spans 13 amino acids. CDR1 is SGHNT, CDR2 YENEEA, per germline. The V and J ends lost 1 base and 7 bases respectively, with 10 bases between them. CDR3 protein: CASSLVAERTQYF. The CDR3 bases are TGTGCCAGCAGCTTAGTTGCAGAAAGGACCCAGTACTTC.

This clone was recorded only once. The chain employs TRBV6-5 and TRBJ1-5; D might be TRBD1 (5 bases). Germline loops: CDR1 MNHEY, CDR2 SVGAGI. The CDR3 length is 15 residues. V was clipped by 0 bases and J by 1 base, with 7 bases between them. The DNA of the CDR3 is TGTGCCAGCAGTTACTCTCAGGGAAGCAATCAGCCCCAGCATTTT. It specifies CASSYSQGSNQPQHF.

In its sample, this clone was seen once. This chain joins TRBV25-1 and TRBJ1-6; 8 nucleotides align to TRBD1. The CDR3 runs 14 residues. Germline V CDR1 and CDR2: MGHDK, SYGVNS. Trimming at V came to 6 bases and at J to 6 bases, leaving 4 bases not matched to a gene. CDR3 sequence: CASSTGGGNSPLHF. The CDR3 DNA reads TGTGCCAGCAGCACAGGGGGAGGTAATTCACCCCTCCACTTT.

The chain joins TRBV6-5 to TRBJ1-4, with a weak D call TRBD1 (5 bases). CDR3 length equals 15 residues. Germline V gives CDR1 MNHEY, CDR2 SVGAGI. V lost 5 bases and J lost 0, with 10 bases in between. CDR3 DNA sequence: TGTGCCAGCAGTGCCAGGGCCGCAACTAATGAAAAACTGTTTTTT. Translating it yields CASSARAATNEKLFF.

Only a few counts were recorded for this clone. The chain recombines TRBV9 with TRBJ1-2, with 9 bases identical to TRBD1. This CDR3 region has 14 residues. Trimming removed 5 bases from V and 4 bases from J; junction bases left unmatched: 6. CDR1 is SGDLS and CDR2 is YYNGEE in the germline V gene. CDR3 sequence (DNA): TGTGCCAGCAGAGGTGGACAGGGGAGCTATGGCTACACCTTC. It yields the protein CASRGGQGSYGYTF.

This rearrangement joins TRBV6-1 to TRBJ1-1, with 8 bases identical to TRBD1. Germline V lookup: CDR1 MNHNS, CDR2 SASEGT. Trimming cost V 7 bases and J 6 bases; bases outside gene matches: 7. This CDR3 spans 13 amino acids. The CDR3 DNA sequence: TGTGCCAGCAAGCAGGGGGCGCTCGCTGAAGCTTTCTTT. Translation gives CASKQGALAEAFF.

This clone turned up a few times. The rearrangement links TRBV19 to TRBJ1-5, with TRBD1 matching 7 bases. V lost 10 bases, J lost 6 bases, and 12 bases stayed unmatched. From germline, CDR1 is LNHDA and CDR2 SQIVND (reference sequence). CDR3 length: 14 residues. CDR3 amino acids: CATGDSPGSQPQHF. The DNA of the CDR3 is TGTGCCACCGGGGACAGTCCGGGGAGTCAGCCCCAGCATTTT. The variable domain in full, with the rest retrieved from reference TRBV19 and TRBJ1-5, is DGGITQSPKYLFRKEGQNVTLSCEQNLNHDAMYWYRQDPGQGLRLIYYSQIVNDFQKGDIAEGYSVSREKKESFPLTVTSAQKNPTAFYLCATGDSPGSQPQHFGDGTRLSIL.

This clone was observed a handful of times. The chain couples TRBV6-8 to TRBJ1-4; D possibly corresponds to TRBD1 (5 bases). V was clipped by 5 bases and J by 6 bases, with 16 bases between them. Germline V lookup: CDR1 MNHGY, CDR2 SAAAGT. This CDR3 has 15 amino acids. The CDR3 reads CASSDDRVSYEKLFF. For the CDR3, the DNA is TGTGCCAGCAGTGACGACAGAGTCTCCTATGAAAAACTGTTTTTT.

This clone was counted between two and nine times. V gene TRBV5-4 combines with J gene TRBJ2-1, with TRBD2 matching 12 bases. The V gene's germline CDR1 is SGHNT and CDR2 YYREEE (reference sequence). The CDR3 contains 15 residues. Trimming at V came to 4 bases and at J to 3 bases, leaving 2 bases not matched to a gene. The CDR3 here is CASSVGLAGYNEQFF. In nucleotides, the CDR3 is TGTGCCAGCAGCGTGGGACTAGCGGGCTACAATGAGCAGTTCTTC.

The chain is built from TRBV27 and TRBJ1-1, with 10 positions matching TRBD1. The CDR3 loop spans 15 amino acids. CDR1 MNHEY and CDR2 SMNVEV come from the germline V gene (reference sequence). With 4 bases clipped from V and 3 bases from J, the junction kept 5 bases outside the gene matches. CDR3 sequence reads: CASSSRQGAYTEAFF. CDR3 nucleotide sequence: TGTGCCAGCAGTTCCAGACAGGGGGCATACACTGAAGCTTTCTTT.

This sequence joins TRBV9 and TRBJ2-7, with D perhaps matching TRBD2 (6 bases). CDR3 length: 15 residues. Trimming pared 2 bases from V and 2 bases from J, leaving 14 bases between. Germline lookup yields CDR1 SGDLS and CDR2 YYNGEE. The CDR3: CASSVSGTQTYEQYF. In DNA, the CDR3 is TGTGCCAGCAGCGTTTCCGGGACTCAGACCTACGAGCAGTACTTC.

The V gene is TRBV29-1, the J gene TRBJ1-1; tentative D call: TRBD1 (6 bases). V gave up 4 bases and J gave up 3 bases, with 15 bases separating them. The germline CDR1 and CDR2 sequences are SQVTM and ANQGSEA. The CDR3 is made up of 14 amino acids. The DNA for the CDR3 is TGCAGCGTTGCTTTGGGGGCAGGGGACACTGAAGCTTTCTTT. It translates to CSVALGAGDTEAFF.

V gene TRBV27 combines with J gene TRBJ1-2; D perhaps matches TRBD1 (6 bases). This CDR3 comprises 15 residues. Trimming pared 6 bases from V and 2 bases from J, leaving 16 bases between. Germline CDR1 reads MNHEY; CDR2 reads SMNVEV (reference sequence). Written as DNA, the CDR3 is TGTGCCAGCAGGCGAGGCACAGGGACGAACTATGGCTACACCTTC. This gives the protein CASRRGTGTNYGYTF.

The chain has TRBV14 and TRBJ2-7, with TRBD2 identical over 10 bases. The CDR3 runs to 16 residues. V lost 4 bases to trimming and J lost 5 bases; unmatched junction nucleotides: 11. CDR1 and CDR2 from the germline V gene are SGHDN and FVKESK. For the CDR3, the DNA is TGTGCCAGCAGCCCGGTGGGTCTAGCGGGAGTGAACGAGCAGTACTTC. Translation gives CASSPVGLAGVNEQYF.

This chain joins TRBV4-1 and TRBJ2-3, with D tentatively TRBD2 (7 bases). Germline CDR1 is MGHRA and CDR2 is YSYEKL. V gave up 4 bases and J gave up 0 bases, with 17 bases separating them. This CDR3 comprises 17 residues. In DNA form, the CDR3 reads TGCGCCAGCAGCCTAATCGGGGCGGGGGCCAGCACAGATACGCAGTATTTT. Amino acids: CASSLIGAGASTDTQYF.

The V gene is TRBV5-4, the J gene TRBJ2-3; TRBD2 is a possible D gene (5 bases). This CDR3 region has 12 residues. Germline V CDR1 and CDR2: SGHNT, YYREEE (reference sequence). Trimming took off 3 bases at V and 11 bases at J, with 13 bases between the two ends. The CDR3 sequence is CASSSDSLRQYF. The CDR3 DNA follows: TGTGCCAGCAGCTCGGACTCTCTACGGCAGTATTTT.

This clone was counted only a few times. The chain has TRBV2 and TRBJ2-7, with a weak D call TRBD2 (6 bases). The germline V gene has CDR1 SNHLY and CDR2 FYNNEI. The length of the CDR3 is 13 residues. The V and J ends lost 8 bases and 4 bases respectively, with 15 bases between them. CDR3 loop: CASLEGWGYEQYF. The CDR3 coding sequence is TGTGCCAGCTTGGAGGGCTGGGGGTACGAGCAGTACTTC.

J is TRBJ2-2 and V is TRBV2, with a weak D call TRBD2 (6 bases). Germline values: CDR1 SNHLY, CDR2 FYNNEI. This CDR3 has 14 amino acids. The germline V and J ends were trimmed by 6 bases and 0 bases, with 8 bases remaining between them. CDR3: CASRGDSNTGELFF. DNA for the CDR3: TGTGCCAGCAGAGGGGACTCGAACACCGGGGAGCTGTTTTTT. Using reference TRBV2 and TRBJ2-2 for the parts outside the CDR3, the full variable domain is EPEVTQTPSHQVTQMGQEVILRCVPISNHLYFYWYRQILGQKVEFLVSFYNNEISEKSEIFDDQFSVERPDGSNFTLKIRSTKLEDSAMYFCASRGDSNTGELFFGEGSRLTVL.

The chain uses TRBV5-1 and TRBJ2-2; TRBD1 is a possible D gene (6 bases). The germline V and J ends were trimmed by 0 bases and 1 base, with 7 bases remaining between them. There are 15 residues in the CDR3. Germline V gene sequence: CDR1 SGHRS, CDR2 YFSETQ. The CDR3 here is CASSLETGNTGELFF. The CDR3 region has the DNA TGCGCCAGCAGCTTGGAGACAGGGAACACCGGGGAGCTGTTTTTT.

The rearrangement joins TRBV7-2 to TRBJ1-2, with 11 bases fitting TRBD1. Trimming took 4 bases from V and 8 from J; bases not matched to a gene: 3. The CDR3 consists of 13 residues. Germline V CDR1 and CDR2: SGHTA, FQGNSA. The CDR3 DNA is TGTGCCAGCAGCTGGACAGGGGGCGCGGGCTACACCTTC. It codes for CASSWTGGAGYTF.